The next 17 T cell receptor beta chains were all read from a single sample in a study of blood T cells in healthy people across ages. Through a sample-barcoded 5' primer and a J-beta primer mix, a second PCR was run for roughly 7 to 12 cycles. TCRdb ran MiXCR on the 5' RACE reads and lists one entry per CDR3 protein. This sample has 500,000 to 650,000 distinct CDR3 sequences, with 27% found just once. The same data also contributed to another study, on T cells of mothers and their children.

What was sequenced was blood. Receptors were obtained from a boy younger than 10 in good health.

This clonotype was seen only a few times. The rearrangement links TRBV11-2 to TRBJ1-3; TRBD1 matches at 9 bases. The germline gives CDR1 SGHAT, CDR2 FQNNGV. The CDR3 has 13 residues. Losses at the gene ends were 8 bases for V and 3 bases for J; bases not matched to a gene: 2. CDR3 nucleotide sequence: TGTGCCAGCTCGGGACAGGGTGGAAACACCATATATTTT. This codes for CASSGQGGNTIYF. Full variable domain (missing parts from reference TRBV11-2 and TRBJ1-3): EAGVAQSPRYKIIEKRQSVAFWCNPISGHATLYWYQQILGQGPKLLIQFQNNGVVDDSQLPKDRFSAERLKGVDSTLKIQPAKLEDSAVYLCASSGQGGNTIYFGEGSWLTVV.

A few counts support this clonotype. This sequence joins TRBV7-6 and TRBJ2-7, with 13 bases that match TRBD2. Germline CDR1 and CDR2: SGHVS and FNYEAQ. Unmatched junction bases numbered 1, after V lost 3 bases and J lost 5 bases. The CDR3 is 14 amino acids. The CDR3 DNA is TGTGCCAGCAGCTTTGGACTAGCGGGAGACGAGCAGTACTTC. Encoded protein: CASSFGLAGDEQYF.

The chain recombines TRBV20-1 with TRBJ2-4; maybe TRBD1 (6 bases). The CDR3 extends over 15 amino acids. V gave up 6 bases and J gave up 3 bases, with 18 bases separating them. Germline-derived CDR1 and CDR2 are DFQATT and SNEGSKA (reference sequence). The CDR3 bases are TGCAGTGCGATTCCAGGGGATAAGTTCAAAAACATTCAGTACTTC. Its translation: CSAIPGDKFKNIQYF.

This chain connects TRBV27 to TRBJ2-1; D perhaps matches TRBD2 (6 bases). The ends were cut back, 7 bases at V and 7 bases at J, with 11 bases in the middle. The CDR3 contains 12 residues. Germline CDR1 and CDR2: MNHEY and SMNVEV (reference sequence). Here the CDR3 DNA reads TGTGCCAGCAAAGTAGGGAGGAATGAGCAGTTCTTC. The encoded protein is CASKVGRNEQFF.

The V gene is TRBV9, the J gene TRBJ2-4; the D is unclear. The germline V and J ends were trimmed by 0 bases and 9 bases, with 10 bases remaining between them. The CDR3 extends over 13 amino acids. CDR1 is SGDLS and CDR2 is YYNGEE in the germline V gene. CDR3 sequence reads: CASSVEVDSIQYF. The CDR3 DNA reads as TGTGCCAGCAGCGTAGAGGTAGACTCCATTCAGTACTTC.

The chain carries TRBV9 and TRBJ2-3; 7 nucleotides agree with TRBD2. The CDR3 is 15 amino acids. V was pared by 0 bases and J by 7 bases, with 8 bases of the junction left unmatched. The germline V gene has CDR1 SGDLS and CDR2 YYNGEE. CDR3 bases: TGTGCCAGCAGCGTAGTAACGGGAGGTTCGCATACGCAGTATTTT. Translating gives CASSVVTGGSHTQYF.

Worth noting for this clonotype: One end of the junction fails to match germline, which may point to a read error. In nucleotides, the CDR3 is TGTGCCGGCAGTTTAATTATCACCGGGGAGCTGTTTTTT. Protein sequence: CAGSLIITGELFF. The chain uses TRBV27 and TRBJ2-2; no clear D. Germline CDR1 and CDR2: MNHEY and SMNVEV (reference sequence). The CDR3 has 13 residues.

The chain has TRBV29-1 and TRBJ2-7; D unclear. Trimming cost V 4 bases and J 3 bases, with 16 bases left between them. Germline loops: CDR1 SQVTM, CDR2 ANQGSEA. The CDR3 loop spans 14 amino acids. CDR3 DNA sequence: TGCAGCGTTGTGGAGCGCCACCATGACTACGAGCAGTACTTC. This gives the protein CSVVERHHDYEQYF.

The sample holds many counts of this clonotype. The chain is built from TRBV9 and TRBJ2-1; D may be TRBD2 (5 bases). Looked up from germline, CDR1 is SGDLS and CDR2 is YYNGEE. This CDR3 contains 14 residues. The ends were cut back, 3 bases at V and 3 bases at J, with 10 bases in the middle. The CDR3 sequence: CASSASRDYNEQFF. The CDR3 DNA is TGTGCCAGCAGCGCCTCTCGGGACTACAATGAGCAGTTCTTC.

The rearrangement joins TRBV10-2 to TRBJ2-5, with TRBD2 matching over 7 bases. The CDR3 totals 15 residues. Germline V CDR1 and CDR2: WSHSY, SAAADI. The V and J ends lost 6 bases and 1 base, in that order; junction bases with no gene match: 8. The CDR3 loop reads CASSAAGVFQETQYF. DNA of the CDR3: TGCGCCAGCAGCGCCGCGGGAGTCTTCCAAGAGACCCAGTACTTC.

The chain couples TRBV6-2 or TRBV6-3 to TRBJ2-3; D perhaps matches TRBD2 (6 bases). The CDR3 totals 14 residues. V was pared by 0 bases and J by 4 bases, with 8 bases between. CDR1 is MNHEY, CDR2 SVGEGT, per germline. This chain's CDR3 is CASSYSGEADTQYF. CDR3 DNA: TGTGCCAGCAGTTACTCAGGGGAGGCAGATACGCAGTATTTT.

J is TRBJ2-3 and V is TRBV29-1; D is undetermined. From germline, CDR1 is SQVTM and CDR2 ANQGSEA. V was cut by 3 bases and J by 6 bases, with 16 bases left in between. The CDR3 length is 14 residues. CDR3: CSVDPLLDPDTQYF. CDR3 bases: TGCAGCGTTGACCCGCTTCTCGACCCGGATACGCAGTATTTT.

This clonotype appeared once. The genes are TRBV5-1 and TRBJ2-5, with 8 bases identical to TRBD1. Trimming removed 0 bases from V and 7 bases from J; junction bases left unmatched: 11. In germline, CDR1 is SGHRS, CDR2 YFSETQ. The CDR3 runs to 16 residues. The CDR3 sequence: CASSLEPGQAKGTQYF. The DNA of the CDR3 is TGCGCCAGCAGCTTGGAACCGGGACAGGCAAAGGGGACCCAGTACTTC.

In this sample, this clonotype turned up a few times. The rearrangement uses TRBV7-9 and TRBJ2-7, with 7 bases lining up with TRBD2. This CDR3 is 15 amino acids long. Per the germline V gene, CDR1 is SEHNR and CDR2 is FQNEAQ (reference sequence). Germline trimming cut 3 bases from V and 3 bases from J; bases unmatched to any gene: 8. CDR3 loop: CASSFLSGADYEQYF. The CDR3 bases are TGTGCCAGCAGCTTCCTAAGCGGGGCTGACTACGAGCAGTACTTC.

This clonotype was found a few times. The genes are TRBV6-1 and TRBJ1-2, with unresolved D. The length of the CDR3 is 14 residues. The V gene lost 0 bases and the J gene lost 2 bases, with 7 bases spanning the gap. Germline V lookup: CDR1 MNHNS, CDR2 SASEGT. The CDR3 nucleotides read TGTGCCAGCAGTGAAGCGCAGCAGAACTATGGCTACACCTTC. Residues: CASSEAQQNYGYTF.

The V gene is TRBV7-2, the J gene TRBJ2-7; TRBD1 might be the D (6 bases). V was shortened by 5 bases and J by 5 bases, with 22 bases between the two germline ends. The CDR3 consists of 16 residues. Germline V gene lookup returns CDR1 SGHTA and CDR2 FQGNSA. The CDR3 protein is CASSQLSGQPFHEQYF. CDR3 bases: TGTGCCAGCAGCCAACTTTCCGGACAGCCTTTCCACGAGCAGTACTTC.

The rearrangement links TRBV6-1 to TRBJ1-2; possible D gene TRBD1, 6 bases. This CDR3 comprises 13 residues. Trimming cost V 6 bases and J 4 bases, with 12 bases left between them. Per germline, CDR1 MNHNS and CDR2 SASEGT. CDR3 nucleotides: TGTGCCAGCAGGCGGGACACGCTCTATGGCTACACCTTC. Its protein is CASRRDTLYGYTF.